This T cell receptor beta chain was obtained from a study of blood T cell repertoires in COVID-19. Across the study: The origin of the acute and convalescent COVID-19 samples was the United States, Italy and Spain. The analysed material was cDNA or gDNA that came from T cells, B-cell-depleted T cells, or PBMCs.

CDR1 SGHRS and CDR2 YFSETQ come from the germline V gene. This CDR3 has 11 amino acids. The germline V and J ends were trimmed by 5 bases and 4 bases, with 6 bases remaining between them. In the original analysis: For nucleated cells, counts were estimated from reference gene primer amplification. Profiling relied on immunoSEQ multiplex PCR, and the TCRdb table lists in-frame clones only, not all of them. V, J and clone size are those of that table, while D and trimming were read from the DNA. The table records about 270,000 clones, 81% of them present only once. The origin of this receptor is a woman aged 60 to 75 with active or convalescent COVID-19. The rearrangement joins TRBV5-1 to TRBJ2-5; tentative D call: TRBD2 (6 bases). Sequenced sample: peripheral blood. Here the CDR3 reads CASRGGETQYF. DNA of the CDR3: TGCGCCAGCAGGGGAGGAGAGACCCAGTACTTC.